The 30 T cell receptor beta chains below come from one sample, sequenced in a study of CD4 T cells in relation to SARS-CoV-2 and coronaviruses. TCRdb's table, derived via immunoSEQ multiplex PCR, lists solely in-frame clones and lacks some. Of tens of thousands of clones in the sample, around three quarters were seen once. Their recognized antigens are unknown. Sequenced: memory CD4+ T cells from PBMCs, cultured in vitro. These receptors were taken from an adult with COVID-19.

This clone was detected a few times. This chain links TRBV7-3 with TRBJ2-5; the D is unclear. Germline V gene lookup returns CDR1 SGHTA and CDR2 FQGTGA. CDR3 length: 13 amino acids. V dropped 4 bases and J dropped 3 bases, with 9 bases sitting between them. CDR3 protein: CASSSPSEETQYF. The CDR3 region has the DNA TGTGCCAGCAGCTCCCCCAGCGAAGAGACCCAGTACTTC.

The V call is TRBV27, the J call TRBJ1-2; D uncertain. Germline lookup yields CDR1 MNHEY and CDR2 SMNVEV (reference sequence). CDR3 length equals 13 residues. Trimming stripped 2 bases from V and 4 bases from J, with 8 bases between. CDR3 in DNA: TGTGCCAGCAGTTTAGTAAGAGGCTATGGCTACACCTTC. Translating it yields CASSLVRGYGYTF.

The chain has TRBV3-1 (or the pseudogene TRBV3-2) and TRBJ2-1, with 16 bases aligning to TRBD2. Per germline, CDR1 LGHDT and CDR2 YNNKEL (reference sequence). This CDR3 spans 20 amino acids. The J segment lost 6 bases and the V segment lost 0 bases, leaving 11 bases of the junction unmatched. The CDR3 bases are TGTGCCAGCAGCCAAGAGATCGGGACTAGCGGGAGGGCCACAGGCAATGAGCAGTTCTTC. It translates to CASSQEIGTSGRATGNEQFF.

The chain links TRBV19 to TRBJ2-1; D is possibly TRBD1 (6 bases). The CDR3 sequence is 15 residues long. The germline V and J ends were trimmed by 5 bases and 2 bases, with 13 bases remaining between them. The germline V gene encodes CDR1 LNHDA and CDR2 SQIVND (reference sequence). As DNA, the CDR3 is TGTGCCAGTAGTGCACAGGGTTACGCCTACAATGAGCAGTTCTTC. Protein: CASSAQGYAYNEQFF.

The chain combines TRBV7-9 with TRBJ1-4; no firm D call. The V gene's germline CDR1 is SEHNR and CDR2 FQNEAQ (reference sequence). The V gene lost 1 base and the J gene lost 4 bases, with 7 bases spanning the gap. The CDR3 is 14 amino acids. CDR3 in DNA: TGTGCCAGCAGCTTAGACGCGAATAATGAAAAACTGTTTTTT. Translating it yields CASSLDANNEKLFF.

The V gene is TRBV7-4, the J gene TRBJ2-1; no firm D call. Between the trimmed V and J ends, which lost 1 base and 4 bases, there was a span of 14 bases. From germline, CDR1 is SGHVT and CDR2 SQSDAQ. The CDR3 runs 16 residues. The CDR3 nucleotides are TGTGCCAGCAGCTTAGACCACACCCAAACTTACAATGAGCAGTTCTTC. It codes for CASSLDHTQTYNEQFF.

The rearrangement links TRBV6-1 to TRBJ1-5; 9 bases are shared with TRBD1. The J segment lost 6 bases and the V segment lost 1 base, leaving 4 bases of the junction unmatched. The CDR3 has 15 amino acids. The germline gives CDR1 MNHNS, CDR2 SASEGT. The chain's CDR3 is CASSEGGQGRQPQHF. The CDR3 coding sequence is TGTGCCAGCAGTGAAGGGGGACAGGGCCGTCAGCCCCAGCATTTT.

The sample holds a few counts of this clone. The chain employs TRBV19 and TRBJ2-5; 7 bases agree with TRBD2. Germline V gene data show CDR1 as LNHDA and CDR2 as SQIVND (reference sequence). V shed 7 bases, J shed 5 bases, and the junction held 10 bases outside the gene matches. This CDR3 spans 14 amino acids. The CDR3: CASMSRGTMETQYF. The DNA for the CDR3 is TGTGCCAGTATGTCTCGAGGGACTATGGAGACCCAGTACTTC.

This chain connects TRBV6-5 to TRBJ1-2; 7 bases are a match to TRBD1. The germline CDR1 and CDR2 sequences are MNHEY and SVGAGI. The CDR3 sequence is 13 residues long. V was pared by 6 bases and J by 2 bases, with 3 bases of the junction left unmatched. Here the CDR3 DNA reads TGTGCCAGCAGGAGGGACAGAAACTATGGCTACACCTTC. It specifies CASRRDRNYGYTF.

The chain links TRBV27 to TRBJ2-5; 14 bases match TRBD2. Per the germline V gene, CDR1 is MNHEY and CDR2 is SMNVEV (reference sequence). The CDR3 extends over 17 amino acids. The V gene end was trimmed by 2 bases and the J gene end by 5 bases; junction bases not matched to a gene: 7. DNA of the CDR3: TGTGCCAGCAGTTTACTGGGACTAGCGGGAGATCTGGAGACCCAGTACTTC. Protein: CASSLLGLAGDLETQYF.

The chain uses TRBV29-1 and TRBJ2-1; 10 bases are shared with TRBD2. Germline assignment: CDR1 SQVTM and CDR2 ANQGSEA. V shed 5 bases, J shed 5 bases, and the junction held 6 bases outside the gene matches. The CDR3 runs 14 residues. DNA for the CDR3: TGCAGCGTTTCAACTAGCGGGACGAACAATGAGCAGTTCTTC. This gives the protein CSVSTSGTNNEQFF.

The rearrangement links TRBV7-3 to TRBJ2-3, with D perhaps TRBD2 (6 bases). CDR1 is SGHTA and CDR2 is FQGTGA in the germline V gene. V was cut by 5 bases and J by 4 bases, with 13 bases left in between. The CDR3 covers 14 residues. The CDR3 sequence is CASSDRDLADTQYF. As DNA, the CDR3 is TGTGCCAGCAGCGACCGGGACTTGGCAGATACGCAGTATTTT.

This clone showed up just a few times. The chain uses TRBV28 and TRBJ1-2; D call uncertain. Between the trimmed V and J ends, which lost 5 bases and 7 bases, there was a span of 38 bases. This CDR3 region has 21 residues. Germline V gene lookup returns CDR1 MDHEN and CDR2 SYDVKM. The DNA for the CDR3 is TGTGCCAGCAGTCCCCGGTATTTGGTGAGAGAGAGAAGAGTCCCAAATCCTGGCTACACCTTC. This translates into CASSPRYLVRERRVPNPGYTF.

The V call is TRBV20-1, the J call TRBJ2-1; D unclear. V lost 4 bases, J lost 15 bases, and 16 bases lay in between. The CDR3 totals 11 residues. Germline V gene lookup returns CDR1 DFQATT and CDR2 SNEGSKA (reference sequence). The CDR3: CSATFGAQRFF. The CDR3 DNA sequence: TGCAGTGCTACCTTTGGAGCCCAGAGGTTCTTC.

This chain links TRBV28 with TRBJ1-5; 7 positions agree with TRBD1. The CDR3 runs to 15 residues. CDR1 is MDHEN and CDR2 is SYDVKM in the germline V gene. The junction had 11 bases not matched to a gene; V was cut back by 6 bases and J by 6 bases. The CDR3 region has the DNA TGTGCCAGCAGCACCGGGACAGTTGATCTTCAGCCCCAGCATTTT. This translates into CASSTGTVDLQPQHF.

This chain uses TRBV7-2 with TRBJ1-2; tentatively, D is TRBD1 (6 bases). V shed 5 bases and J shed 4 bases, with 11 bases lying between them. CDR3 length equals 13 residues. Germline lookup yields CDR1 SGHTA and CDR2 FQGNSA. This CDR3 is CASSVQGIYGYTF. The CDR3 nucleotides read TGTGCCAGCAGCGTACAGGGTATCTATGGCTACACCTTC.

The sample holds one count of this clone. The chain links TRBV29-1 to TRBJ1-3, with TRBD1 matching 7 bases. The CDR3 length is 15 residues. The germline V gene has CDR1 SQVTM and CDR2 ANQGSEA. Unmatched junction bases numbered 7, after V lost 5 bases and J lost 0 bases. CDR3 loop: CSVRQGRGSGNTIYF. The CDR3 bases are TGCAGCGTTCGACAGGGTAGGGGCTCTGGAAACACCATATATTTT.

J is TRBJ2-7 and V is TRBV19; possible D gene TRBD1, 6 bases. The CDR3 is 15 amino acids. Deletions cut 3 bases from V and 4 bases from J, with 16 bases between. The germline V gene encodes CDR1 LNHDA and CDR2 SQIVND (reference sequence). CDR3 protein: CASSMGLGQLYEQYF. CDR3 in DNA: TGTGCCAGTAGTATGGGTCTTGGACAGCTATACGAGCAGTACTTC.

The rearrangement joins TRBV4-2 to TRBJ2-5; D perhaps matches TRBD1 (6 bases). In germline, CDR1 is LGHNA, CDR2 YNFKEQ. CDR3 length equals 14 residues. V dropped 0 bases and J dropped 5 bases, with 10 bases sitting between them. The CDR3 sequence is CASSQEQGLETQYF. The CDR3 DNA follows: TGTGCCAGCAGCCAAGAGCAGGGGTTGGAGACCCAGTACTTC.

The chain has TRBV6-5 and TRBJ1-2; D is unclear. The length of the CDR3 is 15 residues. CDR1 is MNHEY, CDR2 SVGAGI, per germline. V was pared by 6 bases and J by 5 bases, with 19 bases between. For the CDR3, the DNA is TGTGCCAGCAGGGAGACATTTACCAGCGGATATGGCTACACCTTC. Protein sequence: CASRETFTSGYGYTF.

This chain connects TRBV14 to TRBJ1-2; D is unresolved. CDR3 size: 15 residues. Germline V gene sequence: CDR1 SGHDN, CDR2 FVKESK. V was cut by 0 bases and J by 3 bases, with 11 bases left in between. The DNA for the CDR3 is TGTGCCAGCAGCCAAGATAGCCGAACGGACTATGGCTACACCTTC. As protein: CASSQDSRTDYGYTF.

The chain employs TRBV5-8 and TRBJ2-7; D unresolved. Germline V gene data show CDR1 as SGHTS and CDR2 as YDEGEE. Trimming took off 0 bases at V and 3 bases at J, with 7 bases between the two ends. The CDR3 spans 13 residues. In DNA form, the CDR3 reads TGTGCCAGCAGCTTGGTGGCAAACTACGAGCAGTACTTC. Translating gives CASSLVANYEQYF.

The gene calls are TRBV5-1 and TRBJ2-1; D might be TRBD2 (5 bases). CDR1 is SGHRS, CDR2 YFSETQ, per germline. Trimming removed 0 bases from V and 6 bases from J, with 10 bases in between. This CDR3 is 14 amino acids long. In DNA, the CDR3 is TGCGCCAGCAGCTTGGGAGGGCTAGGCAATGAGCAGTTCTTC. It yields the protein CASSLGGLGNEQFF.

The genes are TRBV29-1 and TRBJ1-1; unclear D gene. The CDR3 is made up of 12 amino acids. The germline CDR1 and CDR2 sequences are SQVTM and ANQGSEA. V lost 3 bases and J lost 3, with 8 bases in between. The CDR3 reads CSVESRDTEAFF. In nucleotides, the CDR3 is TGCAGCGTTGAGTCAAGGGACACTGAAGCTTTCTTT.

J is TRBJ1-3 and V is TRBV19; D call uncertain. The CDR3 totals 13 residues. The germline V gene has CDR1 LNHDA and CDR2 SQIVND (reference sequence). Trimming shortened V by 5 bases and J by 0 bases, and 5 bases separated the two germline ends. CDR3 nucleotide sequence: TGTGCCAGTAGTCCCTCCTCTGGAAACACCATATATTTT. Its protein is CASSPSSGNTIYF.

The V call is TRBV15, the J call TRBJ2-2; 7 bases map to TRBD1. CDR1 is LNHNV and CDR2 is YYDKDF in the germline V gene (reference sequence). The CDR3 runs 17 residues. The V segment lost 3 bases and the J segment 0 bases; nucleotides outside the gene matches: 7. The CDR3 spells CATSSSTQGANTGELFF. The DNA of the CDR3 is TGTGCCACCAGCAGCTCGACCCAGGGGGCGAACACCGGGGAGCTGTTTTTT.

This clone was found once. The V call is TRBV14, the J call TRBJ1-2; D not resolved. Trimming took off 5 bases at V and 0 bases at J, with 7 bases between the two ends. Per the germline V gene, CDR1 is SGHDN and CDR2 is FVKESK. This CDR3 has 13 amino acids. The CDR3 region has the DNA TGTGCCAGCAGCTCACAGACTAACTATGGCTACACCTTC. The encoded protein is CASSSQTNYGYTF.

The V gene is TRBV4-1, the J gene TRBJ2-2, with TRBD2 matching 12 bases. Germline CDR1 is MGHRA and CDR2 is YSYEKL. J gave up 5 bases and V 3 bases, and 7 bases lay outside the gene matches. CDR3 length: 17 residues. Here the CDR3 reads CASSHGLAGFYTGELFF. Written as DNA, the CDR3 is TGCGCCAGCAGCCACGGACTAGCGGGATTTTATACCGGGGAGCTGTTTTTT.

The gene calls are TRBV5-1 and TRBJ2-5; 8 positions match TRBD2. The CDR3 is 16 amino acids. Germline-derived CDR1 and CDR2 are SGHRS and YFSETQ. With V trimmed by 3 bases and J by 5 bases, 12 bases remained unmatched. CDR3 in DNA: TGCGCCAGCAGCTGGGGCCGCGGGGGGCCAGGGGAGACCCAGTACTTC. This codes for CASSWGRGGPGETQYF.

The V and J genes are TRBV29-1 and TRBJ2-7; 7 bases match TRBD2. Germline V gives CDR1 SQVTM, CDR2 ANQGSEA. The junction had 1 base not matched to a gene; V was cut back by 4 bases and J by 4 bases. This CDR3 spans 11 amino acids. The CDR3 DNA sequence: TGCAGCGTTGGCGGGAGATACGAGCAGTACTTC. Its translation: CSVGGRYEQYF.